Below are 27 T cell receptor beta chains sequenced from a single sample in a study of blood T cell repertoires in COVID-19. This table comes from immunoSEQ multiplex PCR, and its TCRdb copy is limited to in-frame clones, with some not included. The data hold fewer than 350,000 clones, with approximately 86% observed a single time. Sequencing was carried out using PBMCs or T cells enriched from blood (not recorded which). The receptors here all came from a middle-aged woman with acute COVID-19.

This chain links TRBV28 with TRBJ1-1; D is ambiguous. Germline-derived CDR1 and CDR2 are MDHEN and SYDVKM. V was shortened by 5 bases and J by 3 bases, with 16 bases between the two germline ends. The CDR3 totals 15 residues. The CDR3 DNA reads TGTGCCAGCAGTCAACTGCGGGTTGGGGACACTGAAGCTTTCTTT. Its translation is CASSQLRVGDTEAFF.

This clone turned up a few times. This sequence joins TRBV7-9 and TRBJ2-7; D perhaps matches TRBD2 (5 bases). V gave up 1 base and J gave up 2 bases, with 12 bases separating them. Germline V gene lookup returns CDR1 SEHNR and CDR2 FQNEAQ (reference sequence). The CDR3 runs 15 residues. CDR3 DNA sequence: TGTGCCAGCAGCTTAGAGCCAGTCGGGGCCTACGAGCAGTACTTC. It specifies CASSLEPVGAYEQYF.

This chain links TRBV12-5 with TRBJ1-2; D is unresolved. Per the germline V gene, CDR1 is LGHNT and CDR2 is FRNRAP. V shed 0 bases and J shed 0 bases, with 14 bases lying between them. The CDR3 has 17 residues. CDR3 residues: CASGLVRVQASNYGYTF. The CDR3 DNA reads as TGTGCTAGTGGTTTGGTACGAGTCCAGGCATCTAACTATGGCTACACCTTC.

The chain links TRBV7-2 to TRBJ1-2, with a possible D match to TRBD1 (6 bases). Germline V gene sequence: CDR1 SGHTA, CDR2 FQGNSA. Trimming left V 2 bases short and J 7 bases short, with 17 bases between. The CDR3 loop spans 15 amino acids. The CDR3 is CASSLNIRGLGGYTF. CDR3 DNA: TGTGCCAGCAGCTTAAATATTAGGGGGTTGGGTGGCTACACCTTC.

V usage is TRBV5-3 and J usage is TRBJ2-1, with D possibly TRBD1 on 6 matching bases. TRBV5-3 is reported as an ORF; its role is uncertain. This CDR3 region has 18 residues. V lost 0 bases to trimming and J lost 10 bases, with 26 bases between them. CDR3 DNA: TGTGCCAGAAGCTTGGTGACAGGCGACGAAGCCGTCCAGCGGGAGCAGTTCTTC. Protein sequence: CARSLVTGDEAVQREQFF.

Written as DNA, the CDR3 is TGTGCCAGCAGCTTACCGCAGATATCAGAGACCCAGTACTTC. Amino acid sequence: CASSLPQISETQYF. The chain links TRBV7-9 to TRBJ2-5; no reliable D call. Germline CDR1 reads SEHNR; CDR2 reads FQNEAQ (reference sequence). Trimming took 2 bases from V and 4 from J, leaving 11 bases between them. This CDR3 has 14 amino acids.

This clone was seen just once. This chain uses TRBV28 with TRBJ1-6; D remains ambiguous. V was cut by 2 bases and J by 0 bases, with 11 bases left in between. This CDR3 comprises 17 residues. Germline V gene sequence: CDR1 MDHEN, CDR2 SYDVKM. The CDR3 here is CASSLEIVSSYNSPLHF. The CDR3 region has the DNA TGTGCCAGCAGTTTAGAGATCGTCTCCTCCTATAATTCACCCCTCCACTTT.

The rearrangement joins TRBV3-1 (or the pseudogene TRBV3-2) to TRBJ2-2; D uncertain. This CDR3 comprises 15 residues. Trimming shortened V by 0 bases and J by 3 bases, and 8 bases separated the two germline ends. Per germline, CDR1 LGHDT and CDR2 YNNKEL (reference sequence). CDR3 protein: CASSQEGRYTGELFF. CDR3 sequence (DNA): TGTGCCAGCAGCCAAGAGGGCAGATACACCGGGGAGCTGTTTTTT.

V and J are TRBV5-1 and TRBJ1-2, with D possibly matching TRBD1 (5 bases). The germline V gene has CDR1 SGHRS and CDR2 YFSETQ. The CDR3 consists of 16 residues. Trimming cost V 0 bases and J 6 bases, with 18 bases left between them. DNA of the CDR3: TGCGCCAGCAGCTTGGCCGATAAGGGGCGTCTTGATGGCTACACCTTC. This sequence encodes CASSLADKGRLDGYTF.

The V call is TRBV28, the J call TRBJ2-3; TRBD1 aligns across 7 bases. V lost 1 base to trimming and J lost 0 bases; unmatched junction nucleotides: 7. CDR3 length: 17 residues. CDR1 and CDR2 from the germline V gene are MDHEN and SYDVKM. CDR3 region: CASSLLGTETSTDTQYF. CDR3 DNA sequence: TGTGCCAGCAGTTTATTAGGGACAGAGACTAGCACAGATACGCAGTATTTT.

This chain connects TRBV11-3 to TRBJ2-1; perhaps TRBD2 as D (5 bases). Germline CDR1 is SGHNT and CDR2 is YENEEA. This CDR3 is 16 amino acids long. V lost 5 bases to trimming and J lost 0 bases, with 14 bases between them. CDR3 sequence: CASSPRGRSSYNEQFF. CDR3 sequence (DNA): TGTGCCAGCAGCCCGAGAGGGCGGAGCTCCTACAATGAGCAGTTCTTC.

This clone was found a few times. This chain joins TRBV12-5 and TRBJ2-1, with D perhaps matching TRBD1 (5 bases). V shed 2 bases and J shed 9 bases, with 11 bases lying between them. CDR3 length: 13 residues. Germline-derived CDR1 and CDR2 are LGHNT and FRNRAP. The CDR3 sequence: CASGLFAGPEQFF. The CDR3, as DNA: TGTGCTAGTGGTTTGTTCGCAGGGCCTGAGCAGTTCTTC. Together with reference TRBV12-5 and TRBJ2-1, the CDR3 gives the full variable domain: DARVTQTPRHKVTEMGQEVTMRCQPILGHNTVFWYRQTMMQGLELLAYFRNRAPLDDSGMPKDRFSAEMPDATLATLKIQPSEPRDSAVYFCASGLFAGPEQFFGPGTRLTVL.

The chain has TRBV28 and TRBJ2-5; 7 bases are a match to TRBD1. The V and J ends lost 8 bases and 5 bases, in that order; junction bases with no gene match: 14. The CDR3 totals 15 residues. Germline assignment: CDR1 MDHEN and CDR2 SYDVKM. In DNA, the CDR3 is TGTGCCAGCGCCCTCTCGGACAGGACGAAGGAGACCCAGTACTTC. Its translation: CASALSDRTKETQYF.

In nucleotides, the CDR3 is TGCGCCAGCACCCAGGGGCAGCACCTAGCCAAAAACATTCAGTACTTC. It yields the protein CASTQGQHLAKNIQYF. This chain connects TRBV10-1 to TRBJ2-4, with a weak D call TRBD1 (6 bases). The V gene lost 7 bases and the J gene lost 0 bases, with 16 bases spanning the gap. The CDR3 loop spans 16 amino acids. Germline V CDR1 and CDR2: WNHNN, SYGVQD (reference sequence).

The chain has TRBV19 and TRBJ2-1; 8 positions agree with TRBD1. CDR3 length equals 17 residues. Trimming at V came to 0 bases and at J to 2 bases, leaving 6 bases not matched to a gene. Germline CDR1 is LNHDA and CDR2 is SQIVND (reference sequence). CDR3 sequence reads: CASSIDLETGAYNEQFF. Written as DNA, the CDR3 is TGTGCCAGTAGTATAGATCTCGAGACAGGGGCCTACAATGAGCAGTTCTTC.

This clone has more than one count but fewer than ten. The CDR3 spells CASSPVDRAQETQYF. CDR3 bases: TGTGCCAGCAGCCCCGTCGACAGGGCCCAAGAGACCCAGTACTTC. V is TRBV14 and J is TRBJ2-5; 7 bases are shared with TRBD1. Germline trimming cut 4 bases from V and 1 base from J; bases unmatched to any gene: 6. CDR3 length equals 15 residues. The germline gives CDR1 SGHDN, CDR2 FVKESK.

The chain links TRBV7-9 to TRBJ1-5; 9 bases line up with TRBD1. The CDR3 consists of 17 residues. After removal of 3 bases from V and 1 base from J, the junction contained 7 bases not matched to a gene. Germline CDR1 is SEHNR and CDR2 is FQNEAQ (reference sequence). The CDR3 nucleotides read TGTGCCAGCAGCTTGGAGGGACAGGGAAAGAGCAATCAGCCCCAGCATTTT. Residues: CASSLEGQGKSNQPQHF. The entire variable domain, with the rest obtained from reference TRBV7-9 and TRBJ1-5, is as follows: DTGVSQNPRHKITKRGQNVTFRCDPISEHNRLYWYRQTLGQGPEFLTYFQNEAQLEKSRLLSDRFSAERPKGSFSTLEIQRTEQGDSAMYLCASSLEGQGKSNQPQHFGDGTRLSIL.

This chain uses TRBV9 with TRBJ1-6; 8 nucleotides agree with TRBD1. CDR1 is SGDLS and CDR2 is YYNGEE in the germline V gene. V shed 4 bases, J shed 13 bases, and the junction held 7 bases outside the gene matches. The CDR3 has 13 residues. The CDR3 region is CASSFRQGSPLHF. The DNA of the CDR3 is TGTGCCAGCAGCTTCCGACAGGGGTCTCCCCTCCACTTT.

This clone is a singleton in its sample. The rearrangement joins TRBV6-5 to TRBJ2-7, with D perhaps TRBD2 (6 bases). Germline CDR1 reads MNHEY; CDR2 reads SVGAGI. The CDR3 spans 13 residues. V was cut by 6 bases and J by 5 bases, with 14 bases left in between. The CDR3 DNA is TGTGCCAGCAGCATGATGGGGGGAAACGAGCAGTACTTC. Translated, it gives CASSMMGGNEQYF.

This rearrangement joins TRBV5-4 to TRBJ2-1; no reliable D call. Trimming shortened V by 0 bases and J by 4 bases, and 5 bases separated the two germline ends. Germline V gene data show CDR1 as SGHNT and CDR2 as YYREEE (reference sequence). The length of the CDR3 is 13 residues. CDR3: CASSLEHYNEQFF. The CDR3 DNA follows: TGTGCCAGCAGCTTGGAACATTACAATGAGCAGTTCTTC.

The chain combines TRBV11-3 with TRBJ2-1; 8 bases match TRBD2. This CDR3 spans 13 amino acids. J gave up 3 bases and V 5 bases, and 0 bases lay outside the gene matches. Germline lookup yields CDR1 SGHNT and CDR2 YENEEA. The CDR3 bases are TGTGCCAGCAGCCTAGCGGGCTACAATGAGCAGTTCTTC. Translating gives CASSLAGYNEQFF. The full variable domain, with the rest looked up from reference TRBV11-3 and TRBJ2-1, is EAGVVQSPRYKIIEKKQPVAFWCNPISGHNTLYWYLQNLGQGPELLIRYENEEAVDDSQLPKDRFSAERLKGVDSTLKIQPAELGDSAVYLCASSLAGYNEQFFGPGTRLTVL.

The CDR3 nucleotides are TGTGCCAGCAGCCGGACAGAACCATCCCGACAAGAGACCCAGTACTTC. It codes for CASSRTEPSRQETQYF. The J gene is TRBJ2-5, the V gene TRBV11-3; D is perhaps TRBD1 (6 bases). Trimming pared 5 bases from V and 2 bases from J, leaving 18 bases between. Germline V gene lookup returns CDR1 SGHNT and CDR2 YENEEA. This CDR3 comprises 16 residues. The full variable domain, with the rest looked up from reference TRBV11-3 and TRBJ2-5, is EAGVVQSPRYKIIEKKQPVAFWCNPISGHNTLYWYLQNLGQGPELLIRYENEEAVDDSQLPKDRFSAERLKGVDSTLKIQPAELGDSAVYLCASSRTEPSRQETQYFGPGTRLLVL.

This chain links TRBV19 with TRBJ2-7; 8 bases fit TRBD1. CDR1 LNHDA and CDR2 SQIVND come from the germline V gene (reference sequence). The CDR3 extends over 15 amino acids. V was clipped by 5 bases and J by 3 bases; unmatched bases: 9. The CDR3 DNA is TGTGCCAGTAGTCTCGGACAGGGTGGGGTCTACGAGCAGTACTTC. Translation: CASSLGQGGVYEQYF.

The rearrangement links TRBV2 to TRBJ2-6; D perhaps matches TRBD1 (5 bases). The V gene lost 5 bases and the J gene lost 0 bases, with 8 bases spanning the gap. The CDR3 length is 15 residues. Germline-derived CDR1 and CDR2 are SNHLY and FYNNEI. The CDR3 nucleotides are TGTGCCAGCAGTCAGACAGTCTCTGGGGCCAACGTCCTGACTTTC. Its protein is CASSQTVSGANVLTF.

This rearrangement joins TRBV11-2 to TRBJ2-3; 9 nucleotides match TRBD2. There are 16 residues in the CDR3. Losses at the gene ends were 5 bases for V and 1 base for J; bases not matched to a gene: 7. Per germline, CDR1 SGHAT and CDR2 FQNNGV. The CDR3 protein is CASSALAGAGTDTQYF. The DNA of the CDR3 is TGTGCCAGCAGCGCTTTAGCGGGGGCCGGCACAGATACGCAGTATTTT.

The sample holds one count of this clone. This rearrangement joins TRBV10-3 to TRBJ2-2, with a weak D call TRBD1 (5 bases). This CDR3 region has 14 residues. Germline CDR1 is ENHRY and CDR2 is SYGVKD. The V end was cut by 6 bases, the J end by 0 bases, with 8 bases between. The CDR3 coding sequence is TGTGCCATCAGCGAGACAGCGAACACCGGGGAGCTGTTTTTT. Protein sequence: CAISETANTGELFF.

Here the CDR3 reads CASSSRTEGVETQYF. The CDR3 DNA sequence: TGTGCCAGCAGCTCTCGGACAGAGGGGGTAGAGACCCAGTACTTC. The chain carries TRBV7-2 and TRBJ2-5, with D tentatively TRBD1 (6 bases). The V end was cut by 4 bases, the J end by 4 bases, with 16 bases between. Germline CDR1 reads SGHTA; CDR2 reads FQGNSA. The CDR3 totals 15 residues.